What follows are 7 T cell receptor beta chains derived from one specimen sequenced in a study of regulatory T cells in long-lasting Graves disease. Regarding time point: persistent/refractory GD, antithyroid drugs over 5 years with positive TRAb. The TCR library was made from RNA extracted from PBMCs. iRepertoire HTBI primers and Arm-PCR of CDR3 regions built TCR beta libraries. A single record per CDR3 protein comes from TCRdb applying MiXCR to the multiplex PCR reads. The sample records 360,000 or so distinct CDR3 sequences, roughly 24% being singletons. Material: peripheral blood mononuclear cells (PBMCs), obtained when the disease was refractory, from a patient treated with antithyroid drugs. These receptor sequences come from a woman aged 40 to 50 with Graves disease.

This clonotype was recorded at least ten times. This chain connects TRBV12-3 or TRBV12-4 to TRBJ2-5; D ambiguous. CDR3 length: 14 residues. The ends were cut back, 3 bases at V and 5 bases at J, with 13 bases in the middle. CDR3 residues: CASSFGGRWETQYF. The CDR3, as DNA: TGTGCCAGCAGTTTTGGTGGACGATGGGAGACCCAGTACTTC.

This clonotype was seen at least ten times. The J gene is TRBJ2-7, the V gene TRBV6-1; weak D call: TRBD1 (6 bases). The germline V and J ends were trimmed by 5 bases and 12 bases, with 17 bases remaining between them. The CDR3 is 12 residues long. The germline V gene encodes CDR1 MNHNS and CDR2 SASEGT. The CDR3 DNA is TGTGCCAGCAGTCCAATACAGGGCCTCCGGTACTTC. This gives the protein CASSPIQGLRYF.

V gene TRBV12-3 or TRBV12-4 combines with J gene TRBJ2-4; tentatively, D is TRBD1 (5 bases). V dropped 3 bases and J dropped 8 bases, with 20 bases sitting between them. The CDR3 sequence is 16 residues long. CDR3 protein: CASSFAPRGQGYIQYF. The CDR3 coding sequence is TGTGCCAGCAGTTTTGCCCCCCGTGGCCAGGGTTACATTCAGTACTTC.

This clonotype was picked up many times. The chain uses TRBV29-1 and TRBJ1-2; D might be TRBD1 (5 bases). Trimming removed 4 bases from V and 1 base from J, with 10 bases in between. There are 13 residues in the CDR3. Germline CDR1 SQVTM, CDR2 ANQGSEA. The CDR3 loop reads CSVGSDNNYGYTF. DNA for the CDR3: TGCAGCGTTGGATCGGACAATAACTATGGCTACACCTTC.

This clonotype was seen many times. The J gene is TRBJ2-2, the V gene TRBV12-3 or TRBV12-4; D is tentatively TRBD1 or TRBD2 (5 bases each). CDR3 length: 13 residues. V gave up 6 bases and J gave up 4 bases, with 9 bases separating them. The CDR3 DNA reads TGTGCCAGCAGGGCCGGGGCCACCGGGGAGCTGTTTTTT. Translation gives CASRAGATGELFF.

This clonotype was seen ten or more times. The V and J genes are TRBV11-2 and TRBJ2-5, with TRBD2 matching over 7 bases. The J segment lost 4 bases and the V segment lost 0 bases, leaving 14 bases of the junction unmatched. This CDR3 region has 18 residues. Germline-derived CDR1 and CDR2 are SGHAT and FQNNGV. The CDR3 DNA follows: TGTGCCAGCAGCTTAGATCGGGTGGGGAGGGGTGATGGAGAGACCCAGTACTTC. Translated: CASSLDRVGRGDGETQYF. Combining the CDR3 with reference TRBV11-2 and TRBJ2-5 gives the whole variable domain EAGVAQSPRYKIIEKRQSVAFWCNPISGHATLYWYQQILGQGPKLLIQFQNNGVVDDSQLPKDRFSAERLKGVDSTLKIQPAKLEDSAVYLCASSLDRVGRGDGETQYFGPGTRLLVL.

In this sample, this clonotype turned up a few times. This may be a read error: a much more frequent sequence differs by one nucleotide. V gene TRBV15 combines with J gene TRBJ2-1, with D tentatively TRBD2 (5 bases). The CDR3 has 15 amino acids. With 1 base removed from V and 13 bases from J, the gap between germline ends came to 20 bases. Germline-derived CDR1 and CDR2 are LNHNV and YYDKDF (reference sequence). The CDR3 sequence is CATSRGSGGGETQFF. The CDR3 DNA is TGTGCCACCAGCAGAGGATCCGGAGGAGGAGAGACCCAGTTCTTC.